The present T cell receptor (beta chain) was sequenced within a study of cytomegalovirus exposure and HLA in healthy donors. The PCR made use of 60 Vbeta and 13 Jbeta primers. Profiled with immunoSEQ multiplex PCR; TCRdb holds only in-frame clones, not every one. The table lists tens of thousands of clones, 75% of them singletons. The CDR3 sequence is 15 residues long. J was trimmed by 2 bases and V by 3 bases; bases with no gene match: 1. Germline loops: CDR1 SEHNR, CDR2 FQNEAQ (reference sequence). V gene TRBV7-9 combines with J gene TRBJ2-1; 10 bases are a match to TRBD2. Sequencing was done on a sample of PBMCs. This TCR derives from a man in his sixties in good health and CMV-seropositive. The CDR3 nucleotides are TGTGCCAGCAGCTTCAGCGGGGGGGCCTACAATGAGCAGTTCTTC. Protein sequence: CASSFSGGAYNEQFF.